Listed here are 3 T cell receptor beta chains from one sample, sequenced in a study of CD8 T cells in Susac syndrome. An input of about 0.5 to 1 ug of RNA was subjected to reverse transcription using random hexamers. MiXCR was run by TCRdb on the immunoSEQ multiplex PCR reads, yielding one entry per CDR3 protein. The sample records a few hundred thousand distinct CDR3 sequences, 95% being singletons. Sequencing was performed on CD4+ T cells from PBMCs. The receptor set was obtained from a human donor with multiple sclerosis.

The V call is TRBV28, the J call TRBJ2-3, with TRBD2 as a possible D gene (6 bases). V lost 4 bases and J lost 1, with 12 bases in between. CDR1 and CDR2 (germline): MDHEN, SYDVKM. The CDR3 is 15 residues long. The DNA of the CDR3 is TGTGCCAGCAGTTCCCCATGGGGGGGCACAGATACGCAGTATTTT. Protein: CASSSPWGGTDTQYF.

The chain recombines TRBV30 with TRBJ1-4; D possibly corresponds to TRBD1 (6 bases). Trimming stripped 1 base from V and 0 bases from J, with 9 bases between. Per germline, CDR1 GTSNPN and CDR2 SVGIG (reference sequence). CDR3 size: 15 residues. CDR3 loop: CAWSGGGATNEKLFF. The CDR3 DNA reads as TGTGCCTGGAGTGGAGGGGGAGCAACTAATGAAAAACTGTTTTTT.

J is TRBJ2-4 and V is TRBV4-1, with D perhaps matching TRBD1 (5 bases). Deletions cut 6 bases from V and 0 bases from J, with 12 bases between. The CDR3 totals 15 residues. Germline lookup yields CDR1 MGHRA and CDR2 YSYEKL. The CDR3 protein is CASSKGYLAKNIQYF. The CDR3 coding sequence is TGCGCCAGCAGTAAGGGGTACCTAGCCAAAAACATTCAGTACTTC.